Presented here are 9 T cell receptor beta chains from one specimen sequenced in a study of T cell responses to AZD1222 COVID-19 vaccine. Sequencing was performed with immunoSEQ multiplex PCR; in TCRdb, only in-frame clones are kept and a portion is missing. Of over 150,000 clones in the sample, 85% to 90% were seen once. The sample in question was peripheral blood, obtained on day 0 of MenACWY control vaccination. The receptors shown here come from an adult in good health.

The V and J genes are TRBV6-1 and TRBJ1-1, with D possibly being TRBD1 (6 bases). The CDR3 is 13 residues long. V lost 0 bases and J 10 bases, leaving 12 bases between the germline ends. Germline values: CDR1 MNHNS, CDR2 SASEGT. CDR3 DNA: TGTGCCAGCAGTGAAGCGAGGGGGTTTTTAGCTTTCTTT. Translating it yields CASSEARGFLAFF.

This clone was seen only a few times. This chain joins TRBV10-1 and TRBJ2-7, with 7 bases lining up with TRBD1. Trimming took 9 bases from V and 3 from J; bases not matched to a gene: 17. Germline-derived CDR1 and CDR2 are WNHNN and SYGVQD (reference sequence). The CDR3 runs 16 residues. The CDR3 reads CAREPQDGTELYEQYV. CDR3 DNA: TGCGCCAGAGAGCCCCAAGACGGGACAGAACTCTACGAGCAGTACGTC.

The V call is TRBV7-8, the J call TRBJ2-3, with D maybe TRBD2 (5 bases). V dropped 5 bases and J dropped 5 bases, with 8 bases sitting between them. CDR1 is SGHVS, CDR2 FQNEAQ, per germline. The CDR3 totals 12 residues. The CDR3 spells CASSRGLDTQYF. The DNA for the CDR3 is TGTGCCAGCAGCCGGGGTTTAGATACGCAGTATTTT. Looking up the rest from reference TRBV7-8 and TRBJ2-3 gives the full variable domain: GAGVSQSPRYKVAKRGQDVALRCDPISGHVSLFWYQQALGQGPEFLTYFQNEAQLDKSGLPSDRFFAERPEGSVSTLKIQRTQQEDSAVYLCASSRGLDTQYFGPGTRLTVL.

The chain links TRBV19 to TRBJ2-3; 7 bases are shared with TRBD1. V dropped 9 bases and J dropped 8; count of bases not matched to a gene: 20. The CDR3 is 16 amino acids. In germline, CDR1 is LNHDA, CDR2 SQIVND (reference sequence). In DNA form, the CDR3 reads TGTGCCAGATCCCCGGTGGACAGGAGACGCAAGGGTACGCAGTATTTT. It specifies CARSPVDRRRKGTQYF.

This chain joins TRBV19 and TRBJ2-2; D gene uncertain. The germline CDR1 and CDR2 sequences are LNHDA and SQIVND (reference sequence). The germline V and J ends were trimmed by 8 bases and 4 bases, with 8 bases remaining between them. The CDR3 has 12 amino acids. Here the CDR3 reads CASETSTGELFF. The CDR3 coding sequence is TGTGCCAGTGAGACAAGCACCGGGGAGCTGTTTTTT.

About this clone itself: The sample holds other DNA sequences that translate to the same CDR3. This chain connects TRBV27 to TRBJ1-5; D remains unclear. Trimming cost V 3 bases and J 0 bases, with 3 bases left between them. CDR3 length equals 13 residues. The germline V gene encodes CDR1 MNHEY and CDR2 SMNVEV (reference sequence). CDR3 residues: CASSFYSNQPQHF. CDR3 DNA sequence: TGTGCCAGCAGTTTTTATAGCAATCAGCCCCAGCATTTT.

J is TRBJ2-1 and V is TRBV6-1; D could derive from TRBD1 or TRBD2 (7 bases each). CDR3 size: 16 residues. CDR1 is MNHNS, CDR2 SASEGT, per germline. V lost 6 bases and J 8 bases, leaving 23 bases between the germline ends. The CDR3: CASSEMGQGGFDEQFF. CDR3 sequence (DNA): TGTGCCAGCAGCGAAATGGGTCAGGGGGGGTTCGATGAGCAGTTCTTC.

The chain combines TRBV18 with TRBJ2-3; TRBD1 agrees at 8 bases. CDR3 length equals 16 residues. V lost 3 bases and J lost 3; bases outside the gene matches: 8. Germline-derived CDR1 and CDR2 are KGHSH and LQKENI. CDR3 sequence reads: CASSPSGGARTDTQYF. The CDR3, as DNA: TGTGCCAGCTCACCCTCAGGGGGCGCACGGACAGATACGCAGTATTTT.

The chain couples TRBV27 to TRBJ1-5; 7 bases are a match to TRBD1. The CDR3 contains 15 residues. Germline CDR1 reads MNHEY; CDR2 reads SMNVEV (reference sequence). With 5 bases clipped from V and 3 bases from J, the junction kept 7 bases outside the gene matches. The CDR3 coding sequence is TGTGCCAGCAGTAACCCCGGACAGGCCAATCAGCCCCAGCATTTT. The encoded protein is CASSNPGQANQPQHF.